This entry concerns a single TCR beta chain. Germline values: CDR1 SNHLY, CDR2 FYNNEI. Deletions cut 4 bases from V and 2 bases from J, with 11 bases between. This CDR3 contains 14 residues. The data were taken from a study of blood T cell repertoires in COVID-19. Here immunoSEQ multiplex PCR was the method, and the copy in TCRdb shows in-frame clones only, minus some. The top ten clones hold around 8.1% of a sample with roughly 180,000 clones, 75% to 85% of them seen once. This receptor was taken from a woman aged 55 to 70 with COVID-19, enrolled during active disease. The sample was peripheral blood. This chain links TRBV2 with TRBJ1-1; D is unclear. This CDR3 is CASSVRQINTEAFF. The CDR3 DNA follows: TGTGCCAGCAGTGTGCGGCAGATTAACACTGAAGCTTTCTTT.